This T cell receptor (beta chain) stems from a study of blood T cell repertoires in COVID-19. Overall study context: COVID-19 samples from acute and convalescent phases originated in the United States, Italy and Spain. PBMCs, B-cell-depleted T cells, or T cells were the source of the cDNA or gDNA that made up the material.

CDR3 length: 16 residues. The germline V gene has CDR1 MNHEY and CDR2 SVGEGT. V lost 6 bases to trimming and J lost 3 bases; unmatched junction nucleotides: 6. Original analysis: Scientists estimated how many nucleated cells there were by amplifying reference gene primers. Clones were read by immunoSEQ multiplex PCR, and TCRdb kept only the in-frame ones, dropping some. V and J calls plus clone size are reproduced from that table; the DNA served to infer D and trimming. The sample holds 75,000 to 95,000 clones, roughly nine tenths seen once. This TCR came from a man between 60 and 75 years old with acute or convalescent COVID-19. Source material: peripheral blood. J is TRBJ2-3 and V is TRBV6-2 or TRBV6-3, with 13 nucleotides matching TRBD2. The CDR3 sequence: CASSPRLAGGTDTQYF. DNA of the CDR3: TGTGCCAGCAGCCCTCGACTAGCGGGGGGAACAGATACGCAGTATTTT.